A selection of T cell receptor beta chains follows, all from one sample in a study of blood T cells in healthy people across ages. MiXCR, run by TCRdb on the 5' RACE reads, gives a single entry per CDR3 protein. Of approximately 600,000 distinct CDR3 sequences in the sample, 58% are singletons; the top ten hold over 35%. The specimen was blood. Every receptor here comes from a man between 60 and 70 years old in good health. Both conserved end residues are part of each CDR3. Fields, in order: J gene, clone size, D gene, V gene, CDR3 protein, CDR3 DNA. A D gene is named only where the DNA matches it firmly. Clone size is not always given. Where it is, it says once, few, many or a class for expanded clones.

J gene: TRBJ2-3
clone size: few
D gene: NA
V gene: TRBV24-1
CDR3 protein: CATSDLGKDTQYF
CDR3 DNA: TGTGCCACCAGTGATTTAGGGAAAGATACGCAGTATTTT

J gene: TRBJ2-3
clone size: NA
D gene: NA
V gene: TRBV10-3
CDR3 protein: CAIGEVGPDTQYF
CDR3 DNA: TGTGCCATCGGAGAGGTGGGTCCAGATACGCAGTATTTT

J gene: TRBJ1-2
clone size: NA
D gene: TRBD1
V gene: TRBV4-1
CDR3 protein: CASSQDRTGPHYGYTF
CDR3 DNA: TGCGCCAGCAGCCAAGACCGGACAGGGCCACACTATGGCTACACCTTC

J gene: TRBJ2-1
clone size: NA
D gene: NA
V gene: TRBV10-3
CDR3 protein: CAISEGTRFYNEQFF
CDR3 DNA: TGTGCCATCAGTGAGGGGACACGGTTCTACAATGAGCAGTTCTTC

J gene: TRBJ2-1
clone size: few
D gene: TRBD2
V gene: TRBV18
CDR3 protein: CASSPLLAGGNEQFF
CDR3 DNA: TGTGCCAGCTCACCGTTACTAGCGGGGGGAAATGAGCAGTTCTTC

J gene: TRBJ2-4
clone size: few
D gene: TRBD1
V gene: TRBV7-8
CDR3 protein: CASSLRDSKNIQYF
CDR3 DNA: TGTGCCAGCAGCTTAAGGGACAGCAAAAACATTCAGTACTTC

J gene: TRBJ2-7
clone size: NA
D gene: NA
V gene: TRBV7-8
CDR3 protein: CASSPGRLRYEQYF
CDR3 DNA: TGTGCCAGCAGCCCGGGACGGCTCCGCTACGAGCAGTACTTC

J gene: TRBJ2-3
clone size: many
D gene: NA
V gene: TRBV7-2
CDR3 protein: CASSLGAGLGDTQYF
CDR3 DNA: TGTGCCAGCAGCTTAGGGGCAGGCCTAGGGGATACGCAGTATTTT

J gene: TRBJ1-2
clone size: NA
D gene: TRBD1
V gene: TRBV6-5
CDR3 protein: CASRRGPDGYTF
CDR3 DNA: TGTGCCAGCAGGAGGGGGCCGGATGGCTACACCTTC

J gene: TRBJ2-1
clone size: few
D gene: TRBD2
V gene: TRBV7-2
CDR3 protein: CASSLSSGGHLGNEQFF
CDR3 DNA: TGTGCCAGCAGCCTCAGTAGCGGGGGGCACCTTGGGAATGAGCAGTTCTTC

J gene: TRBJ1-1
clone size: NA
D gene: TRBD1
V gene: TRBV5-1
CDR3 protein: CASSLDGPGGTEAFF
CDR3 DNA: TGCGCCAGCAGCTTGGACGGTCCAGGGGGCACTGAAGCTTTCTTT

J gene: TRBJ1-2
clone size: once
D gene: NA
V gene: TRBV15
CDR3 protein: CATSRDGFGYTF
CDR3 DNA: TGTGCCACCAGCAGAGATGGTTTCGGCTACACCTTC

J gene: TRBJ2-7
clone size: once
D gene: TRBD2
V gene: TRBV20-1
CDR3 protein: CSAILTSAEGEQYF
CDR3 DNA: TGCAGTGCTATTTTGACTAGCGCAGAGGGCGAGCAGTACTTC

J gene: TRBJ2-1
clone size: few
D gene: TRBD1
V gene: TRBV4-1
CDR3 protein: CASSHRQGGRTGGSYNEQFF
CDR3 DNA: TGCGCCAGCAGCCACAGACAGGGGGGAAGGACAGGGGGCTCCTACAATGAGCAGTTCTTC

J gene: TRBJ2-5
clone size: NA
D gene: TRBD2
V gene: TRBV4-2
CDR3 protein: CASSQHAETSVETQYF
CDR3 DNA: TGTGCCAGCAGCCAACACGCCGAGACTAGCGTGGAGACCCAGTACTTC

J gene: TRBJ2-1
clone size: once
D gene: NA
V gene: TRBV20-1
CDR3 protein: CSARDSGSYNEQFF
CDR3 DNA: TGCAGTGCTAGAGATAGCGGATCATACAATGAGCAGTTCTTC

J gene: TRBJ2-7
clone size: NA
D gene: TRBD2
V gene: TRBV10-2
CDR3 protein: CASRLAGGQPYEQYF
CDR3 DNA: TGCGCCAGCAGACTAGCGGGGGGACAACCCTACGAGCAGTACTTC

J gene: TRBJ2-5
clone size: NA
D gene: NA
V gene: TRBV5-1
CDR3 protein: CASSWGSEETQYF
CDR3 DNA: TGCGCCAGCAGCTGGGGTTCCGAAGAGACCCAGTACTTC

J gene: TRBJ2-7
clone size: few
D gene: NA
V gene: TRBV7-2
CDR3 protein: CASSLTGPYYEQYF
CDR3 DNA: TGTGCCAGCAGCCTGACAGGTCCCTACTACGAGCAGTACTTC

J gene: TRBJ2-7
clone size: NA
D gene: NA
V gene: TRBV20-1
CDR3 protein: CSANTYEQYF
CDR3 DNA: TGCAGTGCTAATACCTACGAGCAGTACTTC

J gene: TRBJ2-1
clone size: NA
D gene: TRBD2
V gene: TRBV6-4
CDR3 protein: CASSDSWTSGEQFF
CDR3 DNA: TGTGCCAGCAGTGACTCATGGACTAGCGGCGAGCAGTTCTTC

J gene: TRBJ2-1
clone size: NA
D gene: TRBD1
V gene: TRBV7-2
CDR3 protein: CASRPPGQQAHNEQFF
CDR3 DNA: TGTGCCAGCAGACCACCGGGACAGCAAGCCCACAATGAGCAGTTCTTC

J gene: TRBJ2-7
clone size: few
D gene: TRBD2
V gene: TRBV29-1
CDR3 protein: CSVETPETSGGAYEQYF
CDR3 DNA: TGCAGCGTTGAAACTCCGGAGACTAGCGGGGGCGCGTACGAGCAGTACTTC

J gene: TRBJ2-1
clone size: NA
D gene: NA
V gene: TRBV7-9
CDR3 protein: CASSRAGRSEQFF
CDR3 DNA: TGTGCCAGCAGCCGGGCCGGAAGGAGTGAGCAGTTCTTC

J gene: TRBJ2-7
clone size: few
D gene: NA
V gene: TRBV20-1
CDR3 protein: CSARDVGRDSYEQYF
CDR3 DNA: TGCAGTGCTAGAGATGTAGGGCGGGACTCCTACGAGCAGTACTTC

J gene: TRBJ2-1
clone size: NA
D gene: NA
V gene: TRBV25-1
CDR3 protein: CASTARPLGEQFF
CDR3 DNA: TGTGCCAGCACGGCCCGCCCCCTCGGTGAGCAGTTCTTC

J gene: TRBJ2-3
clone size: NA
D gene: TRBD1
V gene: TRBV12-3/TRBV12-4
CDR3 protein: CASRRGTGSMYF
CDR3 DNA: TGTGCCAGCAGGAGAGGGACAGGGAGTATGTATTTT

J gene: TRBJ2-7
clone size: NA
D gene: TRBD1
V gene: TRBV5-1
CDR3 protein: CASSLAGDRGSEQYF
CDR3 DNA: TGCGCCAGCAGCTTGGCGGGGGACAGGGGATCCGAGCAGTACTTC

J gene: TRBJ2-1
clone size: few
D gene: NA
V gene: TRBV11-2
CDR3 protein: CASSLSGISYNEQFF
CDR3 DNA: TGTGCCAGCAGCTTATCCGGTATCTCCTACAATGAGCAGTTCTTC

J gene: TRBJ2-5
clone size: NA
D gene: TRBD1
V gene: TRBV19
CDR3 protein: CASRCRDRETQYF
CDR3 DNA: TGTGCCAGTAGGTGCCGGGACAGAGAGACCCAGTACTTC

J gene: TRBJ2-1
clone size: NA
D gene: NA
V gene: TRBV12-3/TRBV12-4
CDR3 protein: CASSRISSVDEQFF
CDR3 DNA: TGTGCCAGCAGCCGTATTAGTAGCGTGGATGAGCAGTTCTTC

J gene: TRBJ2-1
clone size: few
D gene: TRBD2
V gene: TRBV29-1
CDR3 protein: CSVRTSGGLHEQFF
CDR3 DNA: TGCAGCGTGAGGACTAGCGGGGGGCTCCATGAGCAGTTCTTC

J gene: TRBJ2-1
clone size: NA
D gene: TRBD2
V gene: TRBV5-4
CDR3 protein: CASSPWTSGGEFF
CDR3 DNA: TGTGCCAGCAGCCCCTGGACTAGCGGGGGGGAGTTCTTC

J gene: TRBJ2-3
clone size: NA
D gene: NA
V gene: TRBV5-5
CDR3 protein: CASSLRGATGWGTDTQYF
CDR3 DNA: TGTGCCAGCAGCTTGAGGGGGGCGACAGGGTGGGGCACAGATACGCAGTATTTT

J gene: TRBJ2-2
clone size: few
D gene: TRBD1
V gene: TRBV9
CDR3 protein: CASSVSGQGNTGELFF
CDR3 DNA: TGTGCCAGCAGCGTATCCGGACAGGGGAACACCGGGGAGCTGTTTTTT

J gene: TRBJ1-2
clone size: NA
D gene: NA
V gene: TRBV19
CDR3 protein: CASGARATAGYTF
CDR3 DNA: TGTGCCAGTGGGGCCCGGGCAACGGCTGGCTACACCTTC

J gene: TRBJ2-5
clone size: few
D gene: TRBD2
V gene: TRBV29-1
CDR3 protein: CSVGLGGTQYF
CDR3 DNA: TGCAGCGTGGGACTAGGGGGGACCCAGTACTTC

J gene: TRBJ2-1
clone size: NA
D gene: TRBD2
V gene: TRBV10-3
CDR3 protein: CAISGGPGRGGNEQFF
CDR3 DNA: TGTGCCATCAGTGGGGGTCCCGGGAGGGGAGGAAATGAGCAGTTCTTC

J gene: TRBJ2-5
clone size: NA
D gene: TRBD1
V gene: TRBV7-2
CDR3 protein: CASSLAGQGAGETQYF
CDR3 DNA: TGTGCCAGCAGCTTAGCGGGACAGGGGGCAGGGGAGACCCAGTACTTC

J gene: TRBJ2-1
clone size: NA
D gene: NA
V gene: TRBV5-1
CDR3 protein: CASSLPGANVGEQFF
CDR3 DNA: TGCGCCAGCAGCTTGCCGGGGGCGAACGTGGGTGAGCAGTTCTTC

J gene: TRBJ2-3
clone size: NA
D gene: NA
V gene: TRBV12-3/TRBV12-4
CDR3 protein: CASSPSRGTFTDTQYF
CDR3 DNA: TGTGCCAGCAGCCCGTCCCGGGGCACCTTCACAGATACGCAGTATTTT

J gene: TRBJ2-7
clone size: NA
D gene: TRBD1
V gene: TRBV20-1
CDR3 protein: CSAWDRVPYEQYF
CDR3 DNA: TGCAGTGCTTGGGACAGGGTCCCCTACGAGCAGTACTTC

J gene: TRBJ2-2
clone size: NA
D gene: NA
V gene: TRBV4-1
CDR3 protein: CASSQRGRGESTGELFF
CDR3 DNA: TGCGCCAGCAGCCAGAGGGGAAGGGGGGAGAGCACCGGGGAGCTGTTTTTT

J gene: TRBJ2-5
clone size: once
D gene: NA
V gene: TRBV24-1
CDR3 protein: CATSDLTGQQYF
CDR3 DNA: TGTGCCACCAGTGATTTAACAGGCCAGCAGTACTTC

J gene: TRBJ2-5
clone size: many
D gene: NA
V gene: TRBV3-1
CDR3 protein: CASSHWSGVRGQETQYF
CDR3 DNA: TGTGCCAGCAGCCACTGGAGCGGCGTTAGGGGACAAGAGACCCAGTACTTC

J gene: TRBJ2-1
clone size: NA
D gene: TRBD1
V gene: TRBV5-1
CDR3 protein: CASSRGQGACEQFF
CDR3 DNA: TGCGCCAGCAGCCGGGGACAGGGGGCCTGTGAGCAGTTCTTC

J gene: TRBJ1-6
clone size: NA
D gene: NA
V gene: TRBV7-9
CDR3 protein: CASSLDRGPLHF
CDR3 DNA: TGTGCCAGCAGCTTAGATAGAGGTCCCCTCCACTTT

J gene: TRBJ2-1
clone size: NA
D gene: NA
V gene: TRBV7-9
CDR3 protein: CASSPVGQAIFNEQFF
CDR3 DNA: TGTGCCAGCAGCCCAGTGGGACAAGCAATATTTAATGAGCAGTTCTTC

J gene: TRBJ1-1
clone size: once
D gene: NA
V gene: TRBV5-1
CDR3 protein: CASSLGPDINTEAFF
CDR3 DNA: TGCGCCAGCAGCTTGGGGCCAGACATAAACACTGAAGCTTTCTTT